This TCR beta chain was recovered during a study of graft-versus-host responses after intestinal transplantation. Overall study context: Tacrolimus plus steroids were given to all recipients for about three years, preceded by anti-thymocyte globulin induction.

From the graft tissue, intraepithelial and lamina propria lymphocytes were released through processing. For this clone: Its antigen is not known.

V lost 0 bases and J 1 base, leaving 7 bases between the germline ends. Looked up from germline, CDR1 is SGHDT and CDR2 is YYEEEE. CDR3 length: 14 residues. Method: immunoSEQ multiplex PCR; TCRdb's copy keeps in-frame clones and lacks some. Among around 37,000 clones listed, 87% were seen once. Study results and limitations: Ileal or blood samples showed some GvH clones first, and such clones were also found in recipient marrow.

The rearrangement joins TRBV5-6 to TRBJ1-1; a possible D gene is TRBD1 (6 bases). The receptor's source is a human patient who received an intestinal transplant, so some T cells may come from the graft donor. The source was ileum tissue, collected around 190 days after intestinal transplant. The CDR3 reads CASSLGGANTEAFF. DNA of the CDR3: TGTGCCAGCAGCTTGGGGGGGGCGAACACTGAAGCTTTCTTT.